This T cell receptor (beta chain) was recorded in a study of blood T cell repertoires in COVID-19. Overall study context: COVID-19 samples, acute and convalescent, were from the United States, Italy and Spain.

The germline gives CDR1 SGHRS, CDR2 YFSETQ. The J segment lost 4 bases and the V segment lost 0 bases, leaving 12 bases of the junction unmatched. CDR3 length equals 17 residues. Original methodology: The assay estimated nucleated cells by amplifying reference gene primers. The repertoire was sequenced with immunoSEQ multiplex PCR; TCRdb's copy has only in-frame clones and lacks some. Clone size and the V and J calls come from that table; the DNA yielded D and trimming. The sample includes roughly 120,000 clones, 70% to 90% of them seen just once. This clone has more than one count but fewer than ten.

The origin of this receptor is a human donor in a cohort sampled during active COVID-19. The sequenced material came from peripheral blood. The chain is built from TRBV5-1 and TRBJ1-1; TRBD1 agrees at 7 bases. The CDR3 DNA follows: TGCGCCAGCAGCTTGGTAGGAGGGGGCCGTGGCGGCACTGAAGCTTTCTTT. Residues: CASSLVGGGRGGTEAFF. The complete variable domain, with remaining parts taken from reference TRBV5-1 and TRBJ1-1, reads KAGVTQTPRYLIKTRGQQVTLSCSPISGHRSVSWYQQTPGQGLQFLFEYFSETQRNKGNFPGRFSGRQFSNSRSEMNVSTLELGDSALYLCASSLVGGGRGGTEAFFGQGTRLTVV.